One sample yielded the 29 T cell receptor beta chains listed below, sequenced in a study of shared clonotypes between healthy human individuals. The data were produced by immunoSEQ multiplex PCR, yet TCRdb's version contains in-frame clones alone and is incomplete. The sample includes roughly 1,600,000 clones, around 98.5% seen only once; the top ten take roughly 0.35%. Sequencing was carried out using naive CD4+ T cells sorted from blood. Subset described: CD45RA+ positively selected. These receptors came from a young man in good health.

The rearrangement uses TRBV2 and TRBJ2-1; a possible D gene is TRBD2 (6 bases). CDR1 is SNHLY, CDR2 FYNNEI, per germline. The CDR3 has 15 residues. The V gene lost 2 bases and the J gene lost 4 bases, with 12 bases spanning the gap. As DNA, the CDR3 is TGTGCCAGCAGTGAAATCGGGAGTGGTTACAATGAGCAGTTCTTC. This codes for CASSEIGSGYNEQFF.

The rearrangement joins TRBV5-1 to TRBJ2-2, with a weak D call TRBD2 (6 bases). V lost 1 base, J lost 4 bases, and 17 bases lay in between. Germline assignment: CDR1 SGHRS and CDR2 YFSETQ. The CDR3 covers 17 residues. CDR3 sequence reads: CASSLFIADHGTGELFF. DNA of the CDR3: TGCGCCAGCAGCTTGTTCATAGCGGATCACGGCACCGGGGAGCTGTTTTTT.

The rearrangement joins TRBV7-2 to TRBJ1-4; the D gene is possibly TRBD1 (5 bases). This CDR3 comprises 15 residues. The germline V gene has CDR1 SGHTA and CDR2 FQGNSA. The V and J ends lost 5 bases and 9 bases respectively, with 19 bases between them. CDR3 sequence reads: CASSPGLPDYQKLFF. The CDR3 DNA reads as TGTGCCAGCAGCCCGGGACTCCCAGACTACCAAAAACTGTTTTTT.

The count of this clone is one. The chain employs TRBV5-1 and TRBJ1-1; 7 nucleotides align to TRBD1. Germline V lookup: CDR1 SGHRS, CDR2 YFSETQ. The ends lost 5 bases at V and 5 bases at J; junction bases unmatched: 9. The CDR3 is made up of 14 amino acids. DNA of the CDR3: TGCGCCAGCAGTTTAAACAGGGGTGAAACTGAAGCTTTCTTT. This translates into CASSLNRGETEAFF. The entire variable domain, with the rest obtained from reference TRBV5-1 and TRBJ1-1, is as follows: KAGVTQTPRYLIKTRGQQVTLSCSPISGHRSVSWYQQTPGQGLQFLFEYFSETQRNKGNFPGRFSGRQFSNSRSEMNVSTLELGDSALYLCASSLNRGETEAFFGQGTRLTVV.

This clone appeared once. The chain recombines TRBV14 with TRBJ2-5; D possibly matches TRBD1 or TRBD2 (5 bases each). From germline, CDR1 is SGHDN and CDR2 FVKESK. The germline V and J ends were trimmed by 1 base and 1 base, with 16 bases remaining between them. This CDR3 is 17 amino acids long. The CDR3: CASSQGRGVHLQETQYF. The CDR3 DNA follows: TGTGCCAGCAGCCAAGGCAGAGGGGTCCATCTCCAAGAGACCCAGTACTTC. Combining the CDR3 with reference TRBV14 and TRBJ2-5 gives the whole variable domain EAGVTQFPSHSVIEKGQTVTLRCDPISGHDNLYWYRRVMGKEIKFLLHFVKESKQDESGMPNNRFLAERTGGTYSTLKVQPAELEDSGVYFCASSQGRGVHLQETQYFGPGTRLLVL.

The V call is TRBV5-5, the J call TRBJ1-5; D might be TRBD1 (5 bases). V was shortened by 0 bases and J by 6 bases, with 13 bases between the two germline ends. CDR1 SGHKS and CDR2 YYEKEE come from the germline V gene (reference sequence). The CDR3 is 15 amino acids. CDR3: CASSLGGFVGQPQHF. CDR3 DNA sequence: TGTGCCAGCAGCTTGGGGGGGTTTGTCGGTCAGCCCCAGCATTTT.

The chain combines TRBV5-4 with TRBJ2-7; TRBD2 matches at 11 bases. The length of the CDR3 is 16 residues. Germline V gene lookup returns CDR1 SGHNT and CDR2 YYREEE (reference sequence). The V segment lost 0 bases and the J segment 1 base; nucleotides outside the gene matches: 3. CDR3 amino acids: CASSLVLAGGSYEQYF. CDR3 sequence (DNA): TGTGCCAGCAGCTTGGTGCTAGCGGGAGGTTCCTACGAGCAGTACTTC. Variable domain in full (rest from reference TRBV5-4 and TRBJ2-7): ETGVTQSPTHLIKTRGQQVTLRCSSQSGHNTVSWYQQALGQGPQFIFQYYREEENGRGNFPPRFSGLQFPNYSSELNVNALELDDSALYLCASSLVLAGGSYEQYFGPGTRLTVT.

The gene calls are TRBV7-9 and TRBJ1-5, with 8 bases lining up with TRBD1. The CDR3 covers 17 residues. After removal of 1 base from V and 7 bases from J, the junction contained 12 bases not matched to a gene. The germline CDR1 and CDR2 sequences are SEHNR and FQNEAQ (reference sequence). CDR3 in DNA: TGTGCCAGCAGCTTAGTGATCGGCAGGGGGCTGGAACAGCCCCAGCATTTT. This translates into CASSLVIGRGLEQPQHF.

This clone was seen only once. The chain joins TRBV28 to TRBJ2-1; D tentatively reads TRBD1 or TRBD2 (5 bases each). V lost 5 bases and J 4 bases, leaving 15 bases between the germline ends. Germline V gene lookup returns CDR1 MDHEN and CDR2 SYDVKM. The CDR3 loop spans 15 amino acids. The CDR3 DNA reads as TGTGCCAGCAGTATACCGGGACGGTATTACAATGAGCAGTTCTTC. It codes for CASSIPGRYYNEQFF.

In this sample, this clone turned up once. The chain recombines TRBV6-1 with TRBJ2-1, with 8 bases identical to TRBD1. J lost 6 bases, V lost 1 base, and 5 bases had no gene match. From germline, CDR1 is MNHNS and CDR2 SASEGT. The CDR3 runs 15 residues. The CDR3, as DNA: TGTGCCAGCAGTGAAGGGACAGGGTTTTCCAATGAGCAGTTCTTC. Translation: CASSEGTGFSNEQFF.

CDR3 bases: TGTGCCAGCAGCTTAGAGTCTCACCTCCGGAACACTGAAGCTTTCTTT. Translating gives CASSLESHLRNTEAFF. V gene TRBV7-9 combines with J gene TRBJ1-1; no reliable D call. The germline gives CDR1 SEHNR, CDR2 FQNEAQ (reference sequence). V shed 1 base and J shed 1 base, with 13 bases lying between them. This CDR3 spans 16 amino acids.

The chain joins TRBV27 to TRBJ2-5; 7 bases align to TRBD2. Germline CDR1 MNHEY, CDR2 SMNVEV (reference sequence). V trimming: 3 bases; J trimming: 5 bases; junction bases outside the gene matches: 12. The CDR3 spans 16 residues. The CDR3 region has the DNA TGTGCCAGCAGTTTCGGACTAGTGGCATTTCAGGAGACCCAGTACTTC. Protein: CASSFGLVAFQETQYF.

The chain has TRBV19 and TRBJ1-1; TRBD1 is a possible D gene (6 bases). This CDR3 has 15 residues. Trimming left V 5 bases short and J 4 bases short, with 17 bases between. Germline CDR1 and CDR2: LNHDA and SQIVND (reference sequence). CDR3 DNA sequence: TGTGCCAGTAGTCTGACGGGACCCAGGGGCACTGAAGCTTTCTTT. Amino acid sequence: CASSLTGPRGTEAFF.

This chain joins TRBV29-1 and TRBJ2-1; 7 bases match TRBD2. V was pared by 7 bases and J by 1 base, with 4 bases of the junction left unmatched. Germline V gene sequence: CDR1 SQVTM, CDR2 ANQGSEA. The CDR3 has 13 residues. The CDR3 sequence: CSGGSGSYNEQFF. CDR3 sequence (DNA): TGCAGCGGGGGTAGCGGGTCCTACAATGAGCAGTTCTTC.

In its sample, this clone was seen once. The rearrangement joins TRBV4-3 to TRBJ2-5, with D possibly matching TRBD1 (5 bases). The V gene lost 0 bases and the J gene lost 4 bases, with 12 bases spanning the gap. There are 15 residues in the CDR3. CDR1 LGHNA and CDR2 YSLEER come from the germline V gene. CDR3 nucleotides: TGCGCCAGCAGCCAAGATCGGGCCAGGGTAGAGACCCAGTACTTC. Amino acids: CASSQDRARVETQYF.

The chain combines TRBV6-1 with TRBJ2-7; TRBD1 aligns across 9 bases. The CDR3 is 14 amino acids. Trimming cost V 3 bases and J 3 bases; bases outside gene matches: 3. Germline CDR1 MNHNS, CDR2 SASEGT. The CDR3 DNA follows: TGTGCCAGCAGTGACACAGGGGGCATCTACGAGCAGTACTTC. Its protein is CASSDTGGIYEQYF.

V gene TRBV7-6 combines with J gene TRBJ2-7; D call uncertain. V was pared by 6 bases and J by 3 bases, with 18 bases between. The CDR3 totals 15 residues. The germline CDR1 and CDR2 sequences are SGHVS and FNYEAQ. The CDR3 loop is CASSSNDGPNYEQYF. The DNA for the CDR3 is TGTGCCAGCAGTTCTAATGACGGGCCGAACTACGAGCAGTACTTC.

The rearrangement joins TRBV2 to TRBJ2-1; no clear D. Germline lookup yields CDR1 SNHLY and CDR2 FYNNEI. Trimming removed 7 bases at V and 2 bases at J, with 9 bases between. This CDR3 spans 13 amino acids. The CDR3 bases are TGTGCCAGCACCAAGGAAACCTACAATGAGCAGTTCTTC. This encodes CASTKETYNEQFF.

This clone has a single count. The CDR3 bases are TGTGCCAGCACCAAACCCGGCCGGGGAGGAGAGACCCAGTACTTC. This encodes CASTKPGRGGETQYF. This chain links TRBV6-7 with TRBJ2-5, with D perhaps TRBD2 (6 bases). TRBV6-7 qualifies as an ORF whose function is uncertain. The length of the CDR3 is 15 residues. Trimming removed 7 bases from V and 4 bases from J, with 19 bases in between.

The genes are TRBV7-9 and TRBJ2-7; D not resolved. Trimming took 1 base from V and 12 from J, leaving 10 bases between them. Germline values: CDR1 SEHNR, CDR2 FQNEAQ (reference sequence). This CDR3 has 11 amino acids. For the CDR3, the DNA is TGTGCCAGCAGCTTAGGATCGTATCTGTACTTC. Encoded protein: CASSLGSYLYF.

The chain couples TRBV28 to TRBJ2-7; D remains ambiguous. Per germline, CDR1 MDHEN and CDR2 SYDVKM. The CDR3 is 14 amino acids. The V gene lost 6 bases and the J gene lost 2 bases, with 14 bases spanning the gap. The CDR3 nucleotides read TGTGCCAGCAGCCGGATGCGGTCCACCTACGAGCAGTACTTC. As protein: CASSRMRSTYEQYF.

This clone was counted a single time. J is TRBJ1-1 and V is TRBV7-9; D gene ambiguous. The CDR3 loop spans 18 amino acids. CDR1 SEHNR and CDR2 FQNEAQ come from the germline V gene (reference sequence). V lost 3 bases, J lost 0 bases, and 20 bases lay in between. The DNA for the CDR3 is TGTGCCAGCAGCTTTCCGGTAAAGAAACAGATCCTGAACACTGAAGCTTTCTTT. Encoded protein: CASSFPVKKQILNTEAFF. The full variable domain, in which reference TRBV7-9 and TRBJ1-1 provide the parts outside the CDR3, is DTGVSQNPRHKITKRGQNVTFRCDPISEHNRLYWYRQTLGQGPEFLTYFQNEAQLEKSRLLSDRFSAERPKGSFSTLEIQRTEQGDSAMYLCASSFPVKKQILNTEAFFGQGTRLTVV.

CDR3 DNA: TGTGCCAGCGGACAGGGTATCTATGGCTACACCTTC. Protein sequence: CASGQGIYGYTF. The rearrangement links TRBV6-1 to TRBJ1-2; 8 bases agree with TRBD1. There are 12 residues in the CDR3. Trimming took 8 bases from V and 4 from J; bases not matched to a gene: 3. Germline lookup yields CDR1 MNHNS and CDR2 SASEGT.

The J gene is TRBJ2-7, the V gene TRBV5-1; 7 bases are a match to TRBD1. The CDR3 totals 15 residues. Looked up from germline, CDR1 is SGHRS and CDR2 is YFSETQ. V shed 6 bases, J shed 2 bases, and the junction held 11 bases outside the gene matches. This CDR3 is CASTTTGVGTYEQYF. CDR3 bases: TGCGCCAGCACCACCACAGGGGTAGGAACCTACGAGCAGTACTTC.

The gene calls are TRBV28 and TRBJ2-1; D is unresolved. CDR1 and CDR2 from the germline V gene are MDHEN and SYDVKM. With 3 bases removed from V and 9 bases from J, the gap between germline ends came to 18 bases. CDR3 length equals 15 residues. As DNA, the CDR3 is TGTGCCAGCAGTTTTCCGAAACCCCTCGAGAGTGAGCAGTTCTTC. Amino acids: CASSFPKPLESEQFF.

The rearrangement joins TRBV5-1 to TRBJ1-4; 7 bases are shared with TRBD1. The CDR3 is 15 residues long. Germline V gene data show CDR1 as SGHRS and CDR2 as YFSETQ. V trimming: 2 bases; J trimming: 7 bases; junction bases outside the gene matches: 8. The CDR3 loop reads CASSLGQAVLEKLFF. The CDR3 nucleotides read TGCGCCAGCAGCTTAGGACAGGCCGTACTTGAAAAACTGTTTTTT.

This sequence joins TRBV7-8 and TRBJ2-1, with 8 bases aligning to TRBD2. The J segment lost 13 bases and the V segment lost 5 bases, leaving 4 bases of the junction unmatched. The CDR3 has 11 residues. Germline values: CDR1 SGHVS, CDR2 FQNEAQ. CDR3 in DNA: TGTGCCAGCAGCGACGGACTAGCTCAGTTCTTC. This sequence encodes CASSDGLAQFF.

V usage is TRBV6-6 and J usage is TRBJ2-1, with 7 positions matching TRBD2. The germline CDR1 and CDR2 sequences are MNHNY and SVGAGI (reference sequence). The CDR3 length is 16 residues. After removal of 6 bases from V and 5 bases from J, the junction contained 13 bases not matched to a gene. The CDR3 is CASSSAGGSQNNEQFF. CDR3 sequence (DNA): TGTGCCAGCAGCTCCGCGGGCGGGAGCCAGAACAATGAGCAGTTCTTC.

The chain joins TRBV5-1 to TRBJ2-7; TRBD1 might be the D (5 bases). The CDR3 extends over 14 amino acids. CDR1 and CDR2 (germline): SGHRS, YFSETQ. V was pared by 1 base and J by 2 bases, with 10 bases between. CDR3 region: CASSLTGRAYEQYF. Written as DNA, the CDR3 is TGCGCCAGCAGCTTGACGGGCAGGGCCTACGAGCAGTACTTC.